Ten or more counts support the clone carrying this T cell receptor (beta chain). What it binds is unknown. With 5 bases clipped from V and 6 bases from J, the junction kept 2 bases outside the gene matches. From germline, CDR1 is DFQATT and CDR2 SNEGSKA (reference sequence). This CDR3 comprises 11 residues. The data derive from a study of neurological immune-mediated disorders. The wider study: Within the group of approximately 35 multiple sclerosis patients, approximately 30 were relapsing-remitting, while 3 were secondary progressive. Whole-study findings and limits: Falling below healthy controls, multiple sclerosis showed the least TCR clonal expansion, while HTLV-1-associated myelopathy showed the most. None of the CDR3 amino acid sequences in expanded clones turned up in more than one subject, which points to private repertoires in all groups.

The cDNA came from 5'RACE, which used 10-nucleotide random UMIs. Via MiXCR, TCRdb re-called the 5' RACE reads, giving one row per CDR3 protein. The data show around 69,000 distinct CDR3 sequences, with under 5% seen just once and approximately 6.9% held by the top ten. This TCR derives from a man in his thirties or forties with multiple sclerosis. The chain employs TRBV20-1 and TRBJ1-1; 8 bases are a match to TRBD1. The sequenced material came from PBMCs. This CDR3 reads CSAPTGAEAFF. CDR3 DNA sequence: TGCAGTGCTCCGACAGGGGCTGAAGCTTTCTTT.